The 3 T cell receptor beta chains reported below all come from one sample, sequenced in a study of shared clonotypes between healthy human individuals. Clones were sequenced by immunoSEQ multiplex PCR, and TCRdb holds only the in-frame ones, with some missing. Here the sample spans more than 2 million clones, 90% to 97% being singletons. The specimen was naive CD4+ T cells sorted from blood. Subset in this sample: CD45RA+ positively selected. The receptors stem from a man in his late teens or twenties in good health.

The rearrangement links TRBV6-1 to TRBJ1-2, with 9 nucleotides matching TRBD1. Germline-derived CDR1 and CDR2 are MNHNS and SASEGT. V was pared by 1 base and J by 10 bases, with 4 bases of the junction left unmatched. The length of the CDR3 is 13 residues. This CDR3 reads CASSEGDRAHYTF. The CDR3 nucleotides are TGTGCCAGCAGTGAAGGGGACAGGGCCCACTACACCTTC.

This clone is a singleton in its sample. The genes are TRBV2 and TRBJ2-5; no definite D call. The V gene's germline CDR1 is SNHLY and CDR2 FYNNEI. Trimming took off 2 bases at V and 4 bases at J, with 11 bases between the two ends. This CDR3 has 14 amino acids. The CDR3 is CASSERAASETQYF. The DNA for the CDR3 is TGTGCCAGCAGTGAAAGGGCAGCTTCAGAGACCCAGTACTTC.

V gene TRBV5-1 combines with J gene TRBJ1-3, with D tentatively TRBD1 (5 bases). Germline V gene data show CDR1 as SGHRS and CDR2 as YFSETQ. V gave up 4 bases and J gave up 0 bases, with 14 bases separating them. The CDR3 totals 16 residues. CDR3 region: CASSPVVRGSGNTIYF. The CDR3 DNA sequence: TGCGCCAGCAGCCCAGTTGTTAGGGGCTCTGGAAACACCATATATTTT. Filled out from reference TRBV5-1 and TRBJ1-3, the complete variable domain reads KAGVTQTPRYLIKTRGQQVTLSCSPISGHRSVSWYQQTPGQGLQFLFEYFSETQRNKGNFPGRFSGRQFSNSRSEMNVSTLELGDSALYLCASSPVVRGSGNTIYFGEGSWLTVV.